A single sample is the source of the 28 T cell receptor beta chains below, sequenced in a study of blood T cells in healthy people across ages (dated by TCRdb to the mid-2010s). Libraries were built with 5' RACE. Sequenced using an Illumina HiSeq 2500. A second roughly 7 to 12 cycle PCR used a sample-barcoded 5' primer and a J-beta primer mix. The public reads were reanalyzed by TCRdb: fastp trimming at Q25, MiXCR alignment, in-frame beta chains only. Entries that share a CDR3 protein sequence are merged under the most common genes and DNA. Present in this sample are around 280,000 distinct CDR3 sequences, around 29% of which were seen just once. The ten largest clones capture 29% of the sample. Material: blood. The source is a woman aged 70-85 years in good health.

V is TRBV20-1 and J is TRBJ2-4; D remains unclear. V lost 3 bases to trimming and J lost 6 bases, with 6 bases between them. The CDR3 consists of 11 residues. Germline CDR1 reads DFQATT; CDR2 reads SNEGSKA (reference sequence). CDR3 sequence: CSASLGNIQYF. DNA of the CDR3: TGCAGTGCTAGTCTCGGAAACATTCAGTACTTC.

This clonotype was found a few times. The V and J genes are TRBV9 and TRBJ2-4, with D perhaps TRBD2 (5 bases). There are 13 residues in the CDR3. The germline gives CDR1 SGDLS, CDR2 YYNGEE. Trimming shortened V by 0 bases and J by 9 bases, and 10 bases separated the two germline ends. CDR3 region: CASSVDGRAIQYF. In DNA, the CDR3 is TGTGCCAGCAGCGTAGACGGGCGGGCCATTCAGTACTTC.

V is TRBV5-1 and J is TRBJ2-5; no firm D call. The J call is in doubt because the DNA end fits TRBJ2-7 better. The CDR3 consists of 14 residues. Germline CDR1 reads SGHRS; CDR2 reads YFSETQ. CDR3 amino acids: CASSLVVSPYEQYF. In DNA form, the CDR3 reads TGCGCCAGCAGCTTGGTTGTGTCCCCCTACGAGCAGTACTTC.

V usage is TRBV7-9 and J usage is TRBJ1-3; D ambiguous. Trimming removed 5 bases at V and 7 bases at J, with 12 bases between. Germline values: CDR1 SEHNR, CDR2 FQNEAQ (reference sequence). CDR3 length equals 13 residues. In DNA, the CDR3 is TGTGCCAGCAGCGACGACGGCCGGAACACCATATATTTT. The encoded protein is CASSDDGRNTIYF.

This clonotype occurred a few times. The V gene is TRBV20-1, the J gene TRBJ1-5; TRBD1 matches at 7 bases. From germline, CDR1 is DFQATT and CDR2 SNEGSKA (reference sequence). The V and J ends lost 5 bases and 6 bases, in that order; junction bases with no gene match: 4. This CDR3 is built from 12 residues. The CDR3 region has the DNA TGCAGTGCTCTGGACAGGACTCAGCCCCAGCATTTT. This translates into CSALDRTQPQHF.

The CDR3 DNA sequence: TGTGCCAGCAGCTTGACAGGTCGACACGGAGATACGCAGTATTTT. This codes for CASSLTGRHGDTQYF. V usage is TRBV7-3 and J usage is TRBJ2-3; a weak D match, TRBD1 (6 bases). Trimming shortened V by 3 bases and J by 5 bases, and 15 bases separated the two germline ends. The CDR3 contains 15 residues. Germline V CDR1 and CDR2: SGHTA, FQGTGA.

This clonotype was seen a few times. The chain couples TRBV27 to TRBJ2-6, with 7 bases aligning to TRBD1. The germline V gene has CDR1 MNHEY and CDR2 SMNVEV (reference sequence). The CDR3 spans 17 residues. J was trimmed by 0 bases and V by 2 bases; bases with no gene match: 4. The DNA of the CDR3 is TGTGCCAGCAGTTTACTTGGACAGGCCTCTGGGGCCAACGTCCTGACTTTC. Translating gives CASSLLGQASGANVLTF.

This clonotype was detected a few times. One end of the junction fails to match germline, which may point to a read error. The chain links TRBV16 to TRBJ1-6; the D is unclear. The CDR3 loop spans 12 amino acids. Germline V gene data show CDR1 as KGHSY and CDR2 as FQNENV. CDR3: CASSPGNSPLRF. The CDR3 DNA reads as TGTGCCAGCAGCCCTGGAAATTCACCCCTCCGCTTT.

This clonotype was seen only a few times. The CDR3, as DNA: TGTGCCAGCAGCTTGTTAGGGCCGGGGAACGGGGAGCTGTTTTTT. It codes for CASSLLGPGNGELFF. V usage is TRBV5-6 and J usage is TRBJ2-2; D might be TRBD2 (5 bases). The CDR3 contains 15 residues. V lost 1 base and J lost 7, with 14 bases in between. The V gene's germline CDR1 is SGHDT and CDR2 YYEEEE.

V usage is TRBV15 and J usage is TRBJ2-3, with 8 bases fitting TRBD2. The V gene end was trimmed by 4 bases and the J gene end by 4 bases; junction bases not matched to a gene: 10. Per the germline V gene, CDR1 is LNHNV and CDR2 is YYDKDF (reference sequence). This CDR3 contains 16 residues. CDR3 sequence reads: CATSNRTSQLPDTQYF. CDR3 coding DNA: TGTGCCACCAGCAACCGGACTAGCCAGCTCCCAGATACGCAGTATTTT.

This clonotype has just a few counts. V usage is TRBV9 and J usage is TRBJ2-1; TRBD2 matches at 10 bases. The CDR3 loop spans 15 amino acids. The trim removed 2 bases at V and 4 bases at J, leaving 3 bases unmatched. Germline assignment: CDR1 SGDLS and CDR2 YYNGEE. The CDR3 here is CASSVSGRVYNEQFF. CDR3 in DNA: TGTGCCAGCAGCGTGAGCGGGAGGGTTTACAATGAGCAGTTCTTC.

Only a few counts were recorded for this clonotype. The CDR3: CASNPGGTNEKLFF. The CDR3 nucleotides read TGTGCCAGCAACCCGGGTGGAACTAATGAAAAACTGTTTTTT. The chain links TRBV6-1 to TRBJ1-4; no clear D. Germline lookup yields CDR1 MNHNS and CDR2 SASEGT. Deletions cut 7 bases from V and 1 base from J, with 10 bases between. This CDR3 is built from 14 residues.

The chain joins TRBV11-2 to TRBJ1-1; possibly TRBD1 for D (5 bases). The CDR3 is 13 amino acids. V lost 7 bases and J 0 bases, leaving 9 bases between the germline ends. Germline-derived CDR1 and CDR2 are SGHAT and FQNNGV. Here the CDR3 reads CASTLTVNTEAFF. The DNA for the CDR3 is TGTGCCAGCACCTTGACAGTGAACACTGAAGCTTTCTTT.

This clonotype was seen only once. The junction departs from the called germline gene at one end, perhaps through a read error. V usage is TRBV20-1 and J usage is TRBJ2-1, with TRBD2 matching over 8 bases. The V gene's germline CDR1 is DFQATT and CDR2 SNEGSKA (reference sequence). The CDR3 sequence is 16 residues long. The CDR3 sequence is CSAGAPGGRLIYEQLF. In nucleotides, the CDR3 is TGCAGTGCTGGGGCCCCGGGCGGGAGGTTAATCTATGAGCAGCTCTTC.

CDR3 coding DNA: TGTGCCAGCAGCCGCTCGCGGGCTAGCTCCTACGAGCAGTACTTC. Its translation: CASSRSRASSYEQYF. The genes are TRBV28 and TRBJ2-7; D might be TRBD2 (5 bases). Deletions cut 6 bases from V and 0 bases from J, with 15 bases between. Germline CDR1 MDHEN, CDR2 SYDVKM. The CDR3 sequence is 15 residues long. The full variable domain, completed using reference TRBV28 and TRBJ2-7, is DVKVTQSSRYLVKRTGEKVFLECVQDMDHENMFWYRQDPGLGLRLIYFSYDVKMKEKGDIPEGYSVSREKKERFSLILESASTNQTSMYLCASSRSRASSYEQYFGPGTRLTVT.

This clonotype has a handful of counts. The rearrangement joins TRBV20-1 to TRBJ1-3; weak D call: TRBD1 (5 bases). The CDR3 is made up of 13 amino acids. CDR1 is DFQATT, CDR2 SNEGSKA, per germline (reference sequence). The V end lost 5 bases, the J end lost 2 bases, and 10 bases lay between the germline ends. CDR3 amino acids: CSAQDSTGNTIYF. In nucleotides, the CDR3 is TGCAGTGCTCAAGACAGCACTGGAAACACCATATATTTT.

This chain links TRBV3-1 with TRBJ2-1, with D unresolved. The CDR3 runs to 14 residues. The V and J ends lost 1 base and 7 bases respectively, with 11 bases between them. Germline CDR1 and CDR2: LGHDT and YNNKEL (reference sequence). The CDR3 here is CASSQGSRSNEQFF. The CDR3 bases are TGTGCCAGCAGCCAAGGGAGTAGAAGTAATGAGCAGTTCTTC.

This clonotype has a handful of counts. The chain couples TRBV20-1 to TRBJ2-5; maybe TRBD2 (5 bases). The V gene's germline CDR1 is DFQATT and CDR2 SNEGSKA (reference sequence). The CDR3 sequence is 16 residues long. V shed 5 bases and J shed 4 bases, with 23 bases lying between them. The CDR3 DNA is TGCAGTGCTCCACACAAACTGGCGGGCGACGGAGAGACCCAGTACTTC. Translated, it gives CSAPHKLAGDGETQYF.

This clonotype was recorded at least ten times. The chain has TRBV28 and TRBJ2-7; tentatively, D is TRBD2 (6 bases). This CDR3 is built from 14 residues. Germline assignment: CDR1 MDHEN and CDR2 SYDVKM. Trimming cost V 6 bases and J 7 bases, with 19 bases left between them. The CDR3 coding sequence is TGTGCCAGCAGACCTCCGGGAGACAACCAGGAGCAGTACTTC. It encodes CASRPPGDNQEQYF.

The chain links TRBV2 to TRBJ2-3, with a tentative D call TRBD2 (6 bases). V lost 8 bases, J lost 11 bases, and 17 bases lay in between. The CDR3 contains 12 residues. CDR1 and CDR2 from the germline V gene are SNHLY and FYNNEI. CDR3 nucleotides: TGTGCCAGCTTACCCGGACTAAGTGAGCAGTATTTT. This encodes CASLPGLSEQYF.

J is TRBJ1-1 and V is TRBV7-2; no firm D call. Trimming took off 1 base at V and 3 bases at J, with 12 bases between the two ends. Germline V gene sequence: CDR1 SGHTA, CDR2 FQGNSA. This CDR3 comprises 15 residues. The CDR3 region has the DNA TGTGCCAGCAGCTTAGTATACGGAGTGGACACTGAAGCTTTCTTT. Protein sequence: CASSLVYGVDTEAFF. The full variable domain, in which reference TRBV7-2 and TRBJ1-1 provide the parts outside the CDR3, is GAGVSQSPSNKVTEKGKDVELRCDPISGHTALYWYRQSLGQGLEFLIYFQGNSAPDKSGLPSDRFSAERTGGSVSTLTIQRTQQEDSAVYLCASSLVYGVDTEAFFGQGTRLTVV.

Details on this clonotype: A read error may produce the germline difference seen at one junction end. The gene calls are TRBV24-1 and TRBJ2-1; 10 bases map to TRBD1. The CDR3 sequence is 13 residues long. Per germline, CDR1 KGHDR and CDR2 SFDVKD. The DNA of the CDR3 is TGTGCCACCAGGGGGACAGGGGTCAATGGGCAGTTCTTC. Translation: CATRGTGVNGQFF.

The V and J genes are TRBV24-1 and TRBJ2-1, with TRBD2 identical over 12 bases. The germline gives CDR1 KGHDR, CDR2 SFDVKD. The V and J ends lost 4 bases and 8 bases, in that order; junction bases with no gene match: 8. The CDR3 runs 16 residues. CDR3 loop: CATSERLAGGRHEQFF. Here the CDR3 DNA reads TGTGCCACCAGTGAGCGTCTAGCGGGAGGGCGGCATGAGCAGTTCTTC.

This clonotype turned up a few times. The V gene is TRBV3-1, the J gene TRBJ2-7; D is undetermined. Trimming shortened V by 4 bases and J by 3 bases, and 7 bases separated the two germline ends. The CDR3 contains 12 residues. Germline CDR1 LGHDT, CDR2 YNNKEL (reference sequence). The CDR3, as DNA: TGTGCCAGCAGCCTTAAAGACTACGAGCAGTACTTC. Amino acid sequence: CASSLKDYEQYF.

The CDR3 here is CASSVARAGTDTQYF. The CDR3 DNA reads TGTGCCAGCAGCGTAGCGAGGGCAGGAACAGATACGCAGTATTTT. The chain has TRBV9 and TRBJ2-3; D possibly corresponds to TRBD2 (5 bases). The germline gives CDR1 SGDLS, CDR2 YYNGEE. The CDR3 runs to 15 residues. V was clipped by 0 bases and J by 3 bases, with 11 bases between them. Complete variable domain (other parts from reference TRBV9 and TRBJ2-3): DSGVTQTPKHLITATGQRVTLRCSPRSGDLSVYWYQQSLDQGLQFLIQYYNGEERAKGNILERFSAQQFPDLHSELNLSSLELGDSALYFCASSVARAGTDTQYFGPGTRLTVL.

In its sample, this clonotype was seen a few times. This sequence joins TRBV20-1 and TRBJ2-1, with D unclear. Trimming took 0 bases from V and 4 from J, leaving 16 bases between them. Germline loops: CDR1 DFQATT, CDR2 SNEGSKA (reference sequence). The CDR3 spans 16 residues. DNA of the CDR3: TGCAGTGCTAGAGATGGATCCCAAATCCCTTACAATGAGCAGTTCTTC. It specifies CSARDGSQIPYNEQFF.

The V call is TRBV6-2 or TRBV6-3, the J call TRBJ2-6; no clear D gene. Germline CDR1 and CDR2: MNHEY and SVGEGT. CDR3 length equals 13 residues. V dropped 9 bases and J dropped 4 bases, with 10 bases sitting between them. The CDR3 DNA follows: TGTGCCAGTCAGGCCTCCGGGGCCAACGTCCTGACTTTC. Protein: CASQASGANVLTF.

There are many counts of this clonotype. This rearrangement joins TRBV6-2 or TRBV6-3 to TRBJ2-7; 10 bases agree with TRBD2. V dropped 2 bases and J dropped 3; count of bases not matched to a gene: 10. Germline values: CDR1 MNHEY, CDR2 SVGEGT. CDR3 length: 17 residues. CDR3 DNA: TGTGCCAGCAGTTACGGGACTAGCGTACGCGGACGCTACGAGCAGTACTTC. This translates into CASSYGTSVRGRYEQYF.